The 3 T cell receptor beta chains below were found in one sample sequenced in a study of T cells in pancreatic ductal adenocarcinoma. No neoadjuvant therapy was given to the selected pancreatic ductal adenocarcinoma patients before their surgery. TCRdb keeps only in-frame clones here, not all; method: immunoSEQ multiplex PCR. Counted here are more than 85,000 clones, about 95% occurring once; the ten biggest clones make up under 3.5%. The sequenced sample was PBMCs. These receptors were collected from a human donor with pancreatic ductal adenocarcinoma.

The chain links TRBV7-2 to TRBJ2-2, with TRBD2 identical over 8 bases. The V gene end was trimmed by 5 bases and the J gene end by 6 bases; junction bases not matched to a gene: 11. The CDR3 is 16 amino acids. CDR1 is SGHTA and CDR2 is FQGNSA in the germline V gene. The CDR3 region has the DNA TGTGCCAGCAGCCCTAAGCGGGAGTCTCGGGCCGGGGAGCTGTTTTTT. Protein product: CASSPKRESRAGELFF. Using reference TRBV7-2 and TRBJ2-2 for the parts outside the CDR3, the full variable domain is GAGVSQSPSNKVTEKGKDVELRCDPISGHTALYWYRQSLGQGLEFLIYFQGNSAPDKSGLPSDRFSAERTGGSVSTLTIQRTQQEDSAVYLCASSPKRESRAGELFFGEGSRLTVL.

This clone appeared a few times. The chain combines TRBV20-1 with TRBJ2-7; the D gene is possibly TRBD1 (6 bases). The germline gives CDR1 DFQATT, CDR2 SNEGSKA (reference sequence). V was cut by 6 bases and J by 3 bases, with 9 bases left in between. This CDR3 spans 11 amino acids. The CDR3 nucleotides are TGCAGTGCGGGGGCACTCTACGAGCAGTACTTC. Its translation is CSAGALYEQYF.

V usage is TRBV11-2 and J usage is TRBJ2-7, with TRBD2 matching over 7 bases. Looked up from germline, CDR1 is SGHAT and CDR2 is FQNNGV. This CDR3 has 16 residues. With 0 bases clipped from V and 3 bases from J, the junction kept 8 bases outside the gene matches. The CDR3 DNA reads as TGTGCCAGCAGCTTAGAAGAAGCGGGACGGGACTACGAGCAGTACTTC. Protein product: CASSLEEAGRDYEQYF.